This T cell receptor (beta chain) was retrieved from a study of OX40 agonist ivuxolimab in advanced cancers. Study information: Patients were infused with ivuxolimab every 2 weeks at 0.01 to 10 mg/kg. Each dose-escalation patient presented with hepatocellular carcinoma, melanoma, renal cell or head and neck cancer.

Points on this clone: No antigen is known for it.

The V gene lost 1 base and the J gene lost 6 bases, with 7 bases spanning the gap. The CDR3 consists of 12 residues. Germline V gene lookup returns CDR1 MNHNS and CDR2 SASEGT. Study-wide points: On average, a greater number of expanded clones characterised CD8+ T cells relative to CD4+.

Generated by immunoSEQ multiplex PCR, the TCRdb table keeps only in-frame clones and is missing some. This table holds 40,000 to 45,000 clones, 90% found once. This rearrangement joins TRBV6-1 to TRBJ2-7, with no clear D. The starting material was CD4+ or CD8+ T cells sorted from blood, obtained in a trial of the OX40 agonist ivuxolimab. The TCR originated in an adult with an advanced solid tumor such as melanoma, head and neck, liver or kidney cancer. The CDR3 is CASSEVGFEQYF. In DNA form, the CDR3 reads TGTGCCAGCAGTGAAGTTGGTTTCGAGCAGTACTTC.